This TCR beta chain was captured by sequencing in a study of OX40 agonist ivuxolimab in advanced cancers. Study-level information: At 0.01 to 10 mg/kg, ivuxolimab was administered intravenously to patients every 2 weeks. Males comprised approximately 84% of the group, whose mean age was approximately 60 years (range about 20 to 85). Study-wide points: Circulating CD4+ and CD8+ T cells showed clonal expansion by week 6 at 0.1 to 3.0 mg/kg. Mean expanded clone counts were higher in CD8+ than CD4+ T cells.

Profiled with immunoSEQ multiplex PCR; TCRdb holds only in-frame clones, not every one. The sample records 100,000 to 150,000 clones, less than 95% being singletons. In regard to this clone: Its matching antigen is unknown.

The source is an adult with an advanced solid tumor such as melanoma, head and neck, liver or kidney cancer. This specimen was CD4+ or CD8+ T cells sorted from blood, taken in a trial of the OX40 agonist ivuxolimab.

This CDR3 is CASSPPKETQYF. Written as DNA, the CDR3 is TGTGCCAGCTCACCACCAAAAGAGACCCAGTACTTC. The chain is built from TRBV18 and TRBJ2-5; D gene uncertain. The V end was cut by 0 bases, the J end by 3 bases, with 2 bases between. Germline assignment: CDR1 KGHSH and CDR2 LQKENI. There are 12 residues in the CDR3.